The TCR beta chain under discussion was sequenced for a study of shared clonotypes between healthy human individuals. At the level of the study: A donor's plate count was three for CD4 naive and three for CD4 memory; CD8 naive had two and CD8 memory one. Findings and limits, study-wide: Clonotype sharing among donors was expected to depend on sequencing depth. Between a few donors, naive CD4 clonotypes were shared at a level of about 5%.

Turning to this clone: Its antigen is undetermined.

V shed 4 bases and J shed 3 bases, with 19 bases lying between them. CDR1 SGHAT and CDR2 FQNNGV come from the germline V gene. The CDR3 length is 16 residues. Here immunoSEQ multiplex PCR was the method, and the copy in TCRdb shows in-frame clones only, minus some. Of about 2.1 million clones listed, 80% to 95% are singletons. Naive CD8 cells lacked CD45RO and underwent positive selection for CCR7, leaving out terminally differentiated effector memory CD45RA+ cells. The specimen sequenced was naive CD8+ T cells from PBMCs. This receptor was identified in a young man in good health. Some clones in this sample may be carry-over from other donors' samples. This sequence joins TRBV11-2 and TRBJ2-7, with TRBD1 as a possible D gene (6 bases). CDR3 residues: CASSSRRTDSDYEQYF. The CDR3 DNA sequence: TGTGCCAGCAGCTCCCGCCGGACAGACTCTGACTACGAGCAGTACTTC.